The rows below give T cell receptor beta chains drawn from one sample of a study of early T cells in non-severe SARS-CoV-2 infection. TCRdb re-called the 5' RACE reads through MiXCR, storing one row per CDR3 protein. The table has just over 95,000 distinct CDR3 sequences, approximately 10% seen once. Sequencing was performed on whole blood, taken at baseline. Every receptor here comes from an adult who was a healthcare worker with PCR-confirmed SARS-CoV-2 infection or an uninfected control (not recorded which). Both conserved end residues are part of each CDR3. D genes are given only for firm matches.

D gene	V gene	CDR3 length	J gene	CDR3 protein
TRBD2	TRBV27	15	TRBJ2-1	CASSLGLAGVGEQFF
NA	TRBV28	13	TRBJ1-4	CASSLPAGEKLFF
NA	TRBV29-1	12	TRBJ1-1	CSVISQSTEAFF
TRBD1	TRBV10-3	15	TRBJ1-6	CAISEEDRGNSSLHF
NA	TRBV7-6	17	TRBJ2-4	CASSLETGALAKNIQYF
TRBD2	TRBV12-3/TRBV12-4	15	TRBJ2-7	CASSTSGRSSYEQYF
TRBD1	TRBV7-3	17	TRBJ2-7	CASSSSAGGFRSDEQYF
NA	TRBV6-1	15	TRBJ1-6	CASSEDPTGISPLHF
NA	TRBV24-1	16	TRBJ2-3	CATSGIRGLYTDTQYF
NA	TRBV3-1	14	TRBJ2-3	CASSQDRSTDTQYF